Below are 11 T cell receptor beta chains sequenced from a single sample in a study of blood T cell repertoires in COVID-19. The data were produced by immunoSEQ multiplex PCR, yet TCRdb's version contains in-frame clones alone and is incomplete. Seen here are nearly 110,000 clones, almost 85% observed once, and the top ten hold around 4.4%. The sample taken for sequencing was peripheral blood. These receptors all come from a human donor in a cohort sampled during active COVID-19.

DNA of the CDR3: TGTGCCTGGAGTGTAGCAGGGGGCACTGAAGCTTTCTTT. Amino acid sequence: CAWSVAGGTEAFF. This chain joins TRBV30 and TRBJ1-1; 7 bases align to TRBD1. V lost 0 bases, J lost 4 bases, and 2 bases stayed unmatched. CDR3 size: 13 residues. Per the germline V gene, CDR1 is GTSNPN and CDR2 is SVGIG (reference sequence).

The chain combines TRBV18 with TRBJ1-1; TRBD1 aligns across 8 bases. The germline CDR1 and CDR2 sequences are KGHSH and LQKENI. Trimming cost V 3 bases and J 6 bases; bases outside gene matches: 9. The CDR3 sequence is 15 residues long. In nucleotides, the CDR3 is TGTGCCAGCTCACCCGGACAGGGTCAGGGTCCTGAAGCTTTCTTT. It specifies CASSPGQGQGPEAFF.

CDR3 sequence: CASSPRSLNTEAFF. CDR3 DNA: TGTGCCAGCAGCCCCCGTAGTTTGAACACTGAAGCTTTCTTT. This sequence joins TRBV7-2 and TRBJ1-1, with D uncertain. V was pared by 5 bases and J by 0 bases, with 10 bases between. Germline CDR1 is SGHTA and CDR2 is FQGNSA. The CDR3 is 14 residues long.

The J gene is TRBJ2-3, the V gene TRBV11-3, with a tentative D call TRBD2 (6 bases). The CDR3 has 13 residues. Looked up from germline, CDR1 is SGHNT and CDR2 is YENEEA. V dropped 3 bases and J dropped 6 bases, with 10 bases sitting between them. The CDR3 region has the DNA TGTGCCAGCAGCTTCCCGGGGGTGGATACGCAGTATTTT. It yields the protein CASSFPGVDTQYF.

This clone came up a few times. V usage is TRBV27 and J usage is TRBJ1-1; a possible D gene is TRBD1 (5 bases). V was clipped by 6 bases and J by 5 bases, with 16 bases between them. Germline V gene data show CDR1 as MNHEY and CDR2 as SMNVEV (reference sequence). The CDR3 sequence is 14 residues long. The CDR3 bases are TGTGCCAGCAGAGCCCCGGGGGTAGGGACTGAAGCTTTCTTT. Translated: CASRAPGVGTEAFF.

The chain couples TRBV6-1 to TRBJ1-5, with a tentative D call TRBD1 (5 bases). V was trimmed by 3 bases and J by 2 bases, leaving 11 bases between them. The CDR3 extends over 15 amino acids. The germline V gene encodes CDR1 MNHNS and CDR2 SASEGT. CDR3 in DNA: TGTGCCAGCAGTGATGACAGTCTCCGCAATCAGCCCCAGCATTTT. Protein sequence: CASSDDSLRNQPQHF.

The genes are TRBV19 and TRBJ2-7, with D possibly TRBD2 on 6 matching bases. CDR3 length: 14 amino acids. Trimming cost V 4 bases and J 0 bases, with 10 bases left between them. From germline, CDR1 is LNHDA and CDR2 SQIVND (reference sequence). In DNA, the CDR3 is TGTGCCAGTAGTACTAGCGCACGCTCCTACGAGCAGTACTTC. Its protein product is CASSTSARSYEQYF.

The genes are TRBV7-2 and TRBJ2-1; D is possibly TRBD1 (6 bases). The CDR3 totals 15 residues. Germline CDR1 and CDR2: SGHTA and FQGNSA. V lost 7 bases, J lost 5 bases, and 18 bases lay in between. The CDR3 DNA sequence: TGTGCCAGCACCGCCACTCGACAGGATAACAATGAGCAGTTCTTC. Encoded protein: CASTATRQDNNEQFF.

The chain couples TRBV6-5 to TRBJ1-1, with TRBD1 as a possible D gene (5 bases). V lost 5 bases, J lost 1 base, and 11 bases lay in between. The germline gives CDR1 MNHEY, CDR2 SVGAGI. The CDR3 runs 14 residues. The CDR3 DNA sequence: TGTGCCAGCAGTCCCGCAGGGCGGAACACTGAAGCTTTCTTT. This sequence encodes CASSPAGRNTEAFF.

This chain joins TRBV4-3 and TRBJ2-2; D perhaps matches TRBD1 (5 bases). V was shortened by 4 bases and J by 0 bases, with 15 bases between the two germline ends. The CDR3 length is 17 residues. Germline lookup yields CDR1 LGHNA and CDR2 YSLEER. In DNA form, the CDR3 reads TGCGCCAGCAGCCTTGGGCCCTACAGGACGAACACCGGGGAGCTGTTTTTT. This gives the protein CASSLGPYRTNTGELFF.

V is TRBV6-5 and J is TRBJ1-1, with D unclear. Germline V gene lookup returns CDR1 MNHEY and CDR2 SVGAGI. The V gene lost 5 bases and the J gene lost 4 bases, with 14 bases spanning the gap. The CDR3 is made up of 14 amino acids. As DNA, the CDR3 is TGTGCCAGCAGTCCCTCCGGGGTAGGCACTGAAGCTTTCTTT. This gives the protein CASSPSGVGTEAFF.